This record looks at one T cell receptor (beta chain) sequence and its context. Other DNA sequences in the same sample also yield this CDR3. Trimming removed 0 bases at V and 1 base at J, with 5 bases between. Germline values: CDR1 SGHRS, CDR2 YFSETQ. The CDR3 is 14 residues long. These data originate in a study of OX40 agonist ivuxolimab in advanced cancers. Assay used: immunoSEQ multiplex PCR; TCRdb lists only in-frame clones, some missing. The sample contains approximately 50,000 clones, over 80% of which appear only once. Sequenced here: CD4+ or CD8+ T cells sorted from blood, sampled in a trial of the OX40 agonist ivuxolimab. The chain combines TRBV5-1 with TRBJ1-5; no definite D call. The sequence came from an adult with an advanced solid tumor such as melanoma, head and neck, liver or kidney cancer. The CDR3 DNA sequence: TGCGCCAGCAGCTTGGAGGGCAGCAATCAGCCCCAGCATTTT. Encoded protein: CASSLEGSNQPQHF.